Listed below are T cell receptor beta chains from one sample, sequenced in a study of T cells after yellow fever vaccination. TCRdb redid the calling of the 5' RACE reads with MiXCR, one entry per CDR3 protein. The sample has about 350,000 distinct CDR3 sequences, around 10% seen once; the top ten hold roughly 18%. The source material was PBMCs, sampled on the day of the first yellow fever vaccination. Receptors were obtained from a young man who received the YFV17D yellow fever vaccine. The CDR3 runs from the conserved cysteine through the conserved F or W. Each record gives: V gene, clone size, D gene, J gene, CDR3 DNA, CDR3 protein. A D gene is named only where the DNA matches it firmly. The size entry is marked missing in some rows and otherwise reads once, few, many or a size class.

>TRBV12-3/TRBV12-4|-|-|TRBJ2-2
TGTGCCAGCAGTTTCTCCCCTCTAGGGAACACCGGGGAGCTGTTTTTT
CASSFSPLGNTGELFF
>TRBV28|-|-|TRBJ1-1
TGTGCCAGCAGTTCAGGGAAAGCTTTCTTT
CASSSGKAFF
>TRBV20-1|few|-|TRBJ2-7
TGCAGTGCTAGAGGACACGGGCAGCGCTACGAGCAGTACTTC
CSARGHGQRYEQYF
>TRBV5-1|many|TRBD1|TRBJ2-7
TGCGCCAGCAGCTTGCTGGGACAGGGCCCCTACGAGCAGTACTTC
CASSLLGQGPYEQYF
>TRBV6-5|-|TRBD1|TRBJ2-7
TGTGCCAGCAGTGACTCCGGACAGGTCCCCTACGAGCAGTACTTC
CASSDSGQVPYEQYF
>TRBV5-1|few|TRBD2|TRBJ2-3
TGCGCCAGCCGAGTAGCGGGATACGCAGATACGCAGTATTTT
CASRVAGYADTQYF
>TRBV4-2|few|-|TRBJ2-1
TGTGCCAGCAGCCAAGACCCCGAAGGCAATGAGCAGTTCTTC
CASSQDPEGNEQFF
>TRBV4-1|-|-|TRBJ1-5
TGCGCCAGCAGCCAAGATGCCAGGTTAGTGGAAAAGCCCCAGCATTTT
CASSQDARLVEKPQHF
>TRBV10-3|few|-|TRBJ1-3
TGTGCCATCAGTGAGGGGCTTGGAAACACCATATATTTT
CAISEGLGNTIYF
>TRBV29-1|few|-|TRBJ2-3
TGCAGCGTTGTGGGACTCCCCACAGATACGCAGTATTTT
CSVVGLPTDTQYF
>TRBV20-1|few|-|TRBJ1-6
TGCAGTGCTACGGAGGGTGGTTCACCCCTCCACTTT
CSATEGGSPLHF
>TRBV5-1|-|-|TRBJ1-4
TGCGCCAGCAGCTTGGGGGGCTGGGAAAAACTGTTTTTT
CASSLGGWEKLFF
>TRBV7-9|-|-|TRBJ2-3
TGTGCCAGCAGCTTATCTGCCAGCGGATCCACAGATACGCAGTATTTT
CASSLSASGSTDTQYF
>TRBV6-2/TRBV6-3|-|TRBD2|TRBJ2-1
TGTGCCAGCAGTTATACGGGGGGGGAATACAATGAGCAGTTCTTC
CASSYTGGEYNEQFF
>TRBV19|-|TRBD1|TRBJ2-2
TGTGCCAGTAGTAAATCCAGGGGGTTCACCGGGGAGCTGTTTTTT
CASSKSRGFTGELFF
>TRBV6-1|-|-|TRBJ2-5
TGTGCCAGCAGTGAAGTGCTAGCCGGGACCCAGTACTTC
CASSEVLAGTQYF
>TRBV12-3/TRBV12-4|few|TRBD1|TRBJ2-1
TGTGCCAGTGACAGGGTGGCCTACAATGAGCAGTTCTTC
CASDRVAYNEQFF
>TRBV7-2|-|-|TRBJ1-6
TGTGCCAGCAGCTTAGGTCAGGGCCTGTATGATTCACCCCTCCACTTT
CASSLGQGLYDSPLHF
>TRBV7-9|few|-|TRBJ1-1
TGTGCCAGCAGCTTAGCGTATGCCGAAGCTTTCTTT
CASSLAYAEAFF